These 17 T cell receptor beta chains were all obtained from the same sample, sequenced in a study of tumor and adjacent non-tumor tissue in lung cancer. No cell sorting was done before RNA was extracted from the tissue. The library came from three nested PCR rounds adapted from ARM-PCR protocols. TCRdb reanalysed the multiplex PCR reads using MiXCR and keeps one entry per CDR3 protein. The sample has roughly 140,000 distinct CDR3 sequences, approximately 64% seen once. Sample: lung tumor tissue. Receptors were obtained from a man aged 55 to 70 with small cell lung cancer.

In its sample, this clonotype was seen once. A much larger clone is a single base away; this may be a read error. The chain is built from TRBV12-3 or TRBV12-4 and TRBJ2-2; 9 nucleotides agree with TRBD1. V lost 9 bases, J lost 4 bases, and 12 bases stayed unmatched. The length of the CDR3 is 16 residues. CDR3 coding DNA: TGTGCCAGAAGTCCTTGGACAGGGGTGGTCACCGGGGAGCTGTTTTTT. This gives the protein CARSPWTGVVTGELFF.

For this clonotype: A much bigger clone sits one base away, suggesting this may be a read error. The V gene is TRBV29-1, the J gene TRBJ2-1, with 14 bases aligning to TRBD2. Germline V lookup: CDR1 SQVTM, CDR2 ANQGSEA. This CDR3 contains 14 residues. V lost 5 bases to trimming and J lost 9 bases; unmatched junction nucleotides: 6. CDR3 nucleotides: TGCAGCGTTAAGACTAGCGGGAGGGGCACTGAGCAGTTCTTC. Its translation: CSVKTSGRGTEQFF.

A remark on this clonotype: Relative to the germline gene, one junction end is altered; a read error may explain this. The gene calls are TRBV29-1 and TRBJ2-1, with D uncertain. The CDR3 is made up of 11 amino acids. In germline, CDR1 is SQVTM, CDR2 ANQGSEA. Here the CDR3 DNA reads TGCAACGTTGAAAGCGTCGGGCCACGGTTCTTC. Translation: CNVESVGPRFF.

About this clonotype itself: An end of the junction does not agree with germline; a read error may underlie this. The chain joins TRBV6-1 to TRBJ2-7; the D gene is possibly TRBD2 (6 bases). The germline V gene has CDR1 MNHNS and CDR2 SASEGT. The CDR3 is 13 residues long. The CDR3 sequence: CASRWAGGDEQYF. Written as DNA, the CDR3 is TGTGCCAGCAGATGGGCCGGGGGTGACGAGCAGTATTTC.

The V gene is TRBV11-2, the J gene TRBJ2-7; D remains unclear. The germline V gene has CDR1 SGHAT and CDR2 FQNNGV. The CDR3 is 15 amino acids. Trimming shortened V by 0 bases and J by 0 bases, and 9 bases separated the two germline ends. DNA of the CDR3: TGTGCCAGCAGCTTAGAGCTGACCAACTCCTACGAGCAGTACTTC. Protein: CASSLELTNSYEQYF.

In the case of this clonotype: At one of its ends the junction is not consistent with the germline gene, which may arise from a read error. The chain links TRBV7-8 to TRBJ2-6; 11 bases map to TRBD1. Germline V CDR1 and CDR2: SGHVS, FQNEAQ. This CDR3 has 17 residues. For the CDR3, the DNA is TGTGTCAGCAGCCTAGGGACAGGGGGGCCTGGGGCCAACGTCCTGACTTTC. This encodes CVSSLGTGGPGANVLTF.

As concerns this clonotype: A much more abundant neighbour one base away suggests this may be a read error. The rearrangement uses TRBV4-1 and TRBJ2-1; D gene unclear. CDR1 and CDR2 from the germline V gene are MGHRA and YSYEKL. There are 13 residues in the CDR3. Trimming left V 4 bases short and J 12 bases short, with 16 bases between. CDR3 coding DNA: TGCGCCAGCAGCCCCCCGCGCACCTATGGGCAGTTCTTC. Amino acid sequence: CASSPPRTYGQFF.

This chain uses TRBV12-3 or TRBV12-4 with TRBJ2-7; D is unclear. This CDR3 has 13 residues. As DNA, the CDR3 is TGTGCCAACAGTTTTGGGGATTCCTACGAGCAATACGTC. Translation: CANSFGDSYEQYV.

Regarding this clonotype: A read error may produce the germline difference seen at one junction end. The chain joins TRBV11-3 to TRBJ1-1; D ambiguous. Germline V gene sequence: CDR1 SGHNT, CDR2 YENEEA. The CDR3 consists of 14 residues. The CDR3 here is CASSLRRENTEAFF. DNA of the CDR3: TGTGCCAGCAGCCTAAGGAGAGAGAACACTGAAGCTTTCTTC.

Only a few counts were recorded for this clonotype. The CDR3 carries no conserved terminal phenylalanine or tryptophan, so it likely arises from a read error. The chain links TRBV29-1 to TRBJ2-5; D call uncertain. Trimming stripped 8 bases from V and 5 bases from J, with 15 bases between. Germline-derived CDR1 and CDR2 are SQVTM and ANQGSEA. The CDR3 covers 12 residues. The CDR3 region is CSIRVVRETQYS. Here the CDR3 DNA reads TGCAGCATTCGGGTGGTTAGGGAGACCCAGTACTCC.

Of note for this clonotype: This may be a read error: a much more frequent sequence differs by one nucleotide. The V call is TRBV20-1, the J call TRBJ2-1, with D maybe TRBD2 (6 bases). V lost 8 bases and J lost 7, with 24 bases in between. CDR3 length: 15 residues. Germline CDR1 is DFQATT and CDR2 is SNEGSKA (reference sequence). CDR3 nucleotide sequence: TGCAGTACTGGGTCGGGGGAGAGGGTCGGGAATGAGCAGTTCTTC. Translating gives CSTGSGERVGNEQFF.

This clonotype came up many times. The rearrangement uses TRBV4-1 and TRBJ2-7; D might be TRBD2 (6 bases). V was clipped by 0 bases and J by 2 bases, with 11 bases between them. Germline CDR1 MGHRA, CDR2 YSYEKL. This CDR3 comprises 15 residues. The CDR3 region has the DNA TGCGCCAGCAGCCAAGAATGGCGGGATGCCTACGAGCAGTACTTC. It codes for CASSQEWRDAYEQYF.

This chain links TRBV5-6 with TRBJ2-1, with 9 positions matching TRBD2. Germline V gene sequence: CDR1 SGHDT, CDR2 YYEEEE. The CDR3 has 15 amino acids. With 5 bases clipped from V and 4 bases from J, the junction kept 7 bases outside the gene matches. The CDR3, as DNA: TGTGCCAGCAGACCGTCTAGCGGGAATTACAATGAGCAGTTCTTC. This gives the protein CASRPSSGNYNEQFF.

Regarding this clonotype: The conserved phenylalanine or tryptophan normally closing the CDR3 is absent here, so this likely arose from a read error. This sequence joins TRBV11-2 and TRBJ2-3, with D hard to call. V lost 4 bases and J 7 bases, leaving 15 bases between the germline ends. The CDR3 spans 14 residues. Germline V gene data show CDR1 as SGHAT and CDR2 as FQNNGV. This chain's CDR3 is CASSSYQTTNTQYI. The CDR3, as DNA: TGTGCCAGCAGCTCTTACCAGACAACCAATACGCAGTATATT.

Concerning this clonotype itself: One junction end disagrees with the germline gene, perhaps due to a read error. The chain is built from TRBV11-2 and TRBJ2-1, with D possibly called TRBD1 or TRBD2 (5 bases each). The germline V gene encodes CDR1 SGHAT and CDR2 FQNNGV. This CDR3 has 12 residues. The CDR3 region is CASRRGKNERFF. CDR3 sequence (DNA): TGTGCCAGCAGGAGGGGCAAGAATGAGCGGTTCTTC.

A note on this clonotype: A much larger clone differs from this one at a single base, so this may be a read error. Written as DNA, the CDR3 is TGTGCCAGCAGCTTATCAAAGGGACTAGCGGGAGTCTACGAGCGGTACTTC. It is translated as CASSLSKGLAGVYERYF. The genes are TRBV11-2 and TRBJ2-7; 14 nucleotides agree with TRBD2. This CDR3 comprises 17 residues. The germline V gene encodes CDR1 SGHAT and CDR2 FQNNGV.

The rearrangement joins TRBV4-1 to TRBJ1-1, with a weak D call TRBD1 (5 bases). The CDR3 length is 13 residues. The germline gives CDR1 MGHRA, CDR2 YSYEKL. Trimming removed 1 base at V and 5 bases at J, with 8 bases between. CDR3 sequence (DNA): TGCGCCAGCAGCCAAGGGGACCGGACTGAAGCTTTCTTT. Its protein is CASSQGDRTEAFF.